The rows below give T cell receptor beta chains drawn from one sample of a study of human T cells and chemical hapten exposure. One entry per CDR3 protein, called by TCRdb with MiXCR from the RACE reads. The sample has roughly 380,000 distinct CDR3 sequences; approximately 5.1% are singletons. Sequenced here: whole blood, sampled in connection with sensitization to the hapten diphenylcyclopropenone (DPC). The source of these receptors is a woman in her forties or fifties with alopecia areata. Some clones in this sample may be carry-over from other donors' samples. CDR3s include the opening cysteine and the closing phenylalanine or tryptophan. D genes are given only for firm matches. A clone size is listed for some rows: how often the clone was seen (once, few, many), or a class if it is expanded.

cdr3_aa cdr3_nt clone_size j_call v_call d_call
CASRATNTGELFF TGTGCCAGCAGGGCAACGAACACCGGGGAGCTGTTTTTT many TRBJ2-2 TRBV28 .
CSVEDRLAGGLGDTQYF TGCAGCGTTGAAGATCGCCTAGCGGGAGGGCTCGGGGATACGCAGTATTTT . TRBJ2-3 TRBV29-1 TRBD2
CASSYSGQGLNEQYF TGTGCCAGCAGTTACTCCGGACAAGGGCTGAACGAGCAGTACTTC few TRBJ2-7 TRBV6-5 .
CASSPRVQKTQYF TGTGCCAGCAGCCCCAGAGTCCAGAAGACCCAGTACTTC few TRBJ2-5 TRBV6-5 .
CASSYSILDRGVGVGVNTEAFF TGTGCCAGCAGTTACTCGATCCTGGACAGGGGAGTTGGGGTTGGAGTGAACACTGAAGCTTTCTTT . TRBJ1-1 TRBV6-5 TRBD1
CASSLLGGREETQYF TGTGCCAGCAGCTTACTGGGGGGGAGAGAAGAGACCCAGTACTTC few TRBJ2-5 TRBV7-9 TRBD2
CASSTTRASGEQYF TGTGCCAGCAGCACAACCAGGGCCTCTGGAGAGCAGTACTTC many TRBJ2-7 TRBV11-3 .
CASSRKGTGEYEQYF TGCGCCAGCAGCCGTAAAGGGACAGGGGAGTACGAGCAGTACTTC many TRBJ2-7 TRBV4-3 TRBD1
CASSEGPAGSVDTIYF TGTGCCAGCAGTGAGGGACCGGCAGGGTCGGTGGACACCATATATTTT few TRBJ1-3 TRBV2 .
CASSLPGQGFYNEQFF TGCGCCAGCAGCTTACCGGGACAGGGATTCTACAATGAGCAGTTCTTC many TRBJ2-1 TRBV5-1 TRBD1
CSVLLSGQAGSNYGYTF TGCAGCGTCCTACTCTCCGGACAGGCCGGATCTAACTATGGCTACACCTTC . TRBJ1-2 TRBV29-1 TRBD1
CAISEPTQGPAYEQYF TGTGCCATCAGTGAACCGACACAGGGGCCCGCCTACGAGCAGTACTTC few TRBJ2-7 TRBV10-3 TRBD1
CASGRDSPNSPLHF TGTGCCAGCGGCAGGGACAGTCCCAATTCACCCCTCCACTTT few TRBJ1-6 TRBV27 TRBD1
CASSQAGTSNEQFF TGTGCCAGCAGCCAAGCCGGGACTTCCAATGAGCAGTTCTTC . TRBJ2-1 TRBV3-1 .
CASSFAGVTEAFF TGTGCCAGCAGTTTTGCAGGAGTCACTGAAGCTTTCTTT . TRBJ1-1 TRBV12-3/TRBV12-4 .
CSARSPLAGSTDTQYF TGCAGTGCCCGGTCGCCGCTAGCGGGTAGCACAGATACGCAGTATTTT many TRBJ2-3 TRBV20-1 TRBD2
CATSRDFYGQPQHF TGTGCCACCAGCAGAGATTTTTACGGACAGCCCCAGCATTTT . TRBJ1-5 TRBV15 .
CASSLNAGTEAFF TGTGCCAGCAGTTTGAATGCCGGCACTGAAGCTTTCTTT few TRBJ1-1 TRBV12-3/TRBV12-4 .
CASSSNRALSGNTIYF TGTGCCAGCAGCTCAAACAGGGCCCTCTCTGGAAACACCATATATTTT . TRBJ1-3 TRBV9 .
CASSPRDRERAFF TGCGCCAGCAGCCCCCGGGACAGGGAAAGAGCTTTCTTT . TRBJ1-1 TRBV5-1 TRBD1
CASSYEAGRHEQFF TGTGCCAGCAGTTATGAGGCGGGAAGACATGAGCAGTTCTTC few TRBJ2-1 TRBV6-2/TRBV6-3 .
CAWSEQRTYEQYF TGTGCCTGGAGTGAACAGCGCACCTACGAGCAGTACTTC many TRBJ2-7 TRBV30 .
CASSSLQGSWGIQYF TGCGCCAGCAGTTCCCTGCAGGGATCATGGGGCATTCAGTACTTC few TRBJ2-4 TRBV5-1 .
CASSVDQTYEQYF TGTGCCAGCAGTGTGGACCAAACCTACGAGCAGTACTTC many TRBJ2-7 TRBV6-1 .
CSTGGRAQDGYTF TGCAGCACGGGTGGACGGGCTCAGGATGGCTACACCTTC few TRBJ1-2 TRBV29-1 .
CASTGRDAYEQYF TGTGCCAGCACCGGGAGGGACGCCTACGAGCAGTACTTC many TRBJ2-7 TRBV25-1 TRBD2
CSARGPGLAKDTQYF TGCAGTGCTAGAGGGCCAGGACTAGCGAAAGATACGCAGTATTTT many TRBJ2-3 TRBV20-1 TRBD2
CASGGGPLSYEQYF TGTGCCAGCGGAGGGGGCCCACTTTCCTACGAGCAGTACTTC . TRBJ2-7 TRBV27 .
CASSLEPDNSPLHF TGTGCCAGCAGCTTAGAGCCAGATAATTCACCCCTCCACTTT many TRBJ1-6 TRBV7-9 .
CSARELAEQFF TGCAGTGCTAGGGAGCTAGCGGAGCAGTTCTTC . TRBJ2-1 TRBV20-1 .